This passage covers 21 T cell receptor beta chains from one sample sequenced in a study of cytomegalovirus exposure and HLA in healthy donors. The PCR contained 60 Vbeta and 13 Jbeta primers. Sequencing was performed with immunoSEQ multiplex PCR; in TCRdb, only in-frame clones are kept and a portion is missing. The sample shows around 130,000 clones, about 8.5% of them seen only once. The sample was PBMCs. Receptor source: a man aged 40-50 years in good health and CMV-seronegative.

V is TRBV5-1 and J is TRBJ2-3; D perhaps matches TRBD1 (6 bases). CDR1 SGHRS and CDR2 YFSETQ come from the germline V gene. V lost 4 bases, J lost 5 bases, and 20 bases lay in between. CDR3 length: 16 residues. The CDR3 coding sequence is TGCGCCAGCAGCCTGGCGGACAGAACCGATTTAGATACGCAGTATTTT. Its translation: CASSLADRTDLDTQYF.

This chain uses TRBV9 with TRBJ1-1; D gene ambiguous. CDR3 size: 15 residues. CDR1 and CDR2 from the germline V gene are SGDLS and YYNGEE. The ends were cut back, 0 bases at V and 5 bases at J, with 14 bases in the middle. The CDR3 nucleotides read TGTGCCAGCAGCGTAGGGGTTGGCAGGTGGACTGAAGCTTTCTTT. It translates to CASSVGVGRWTEAFF. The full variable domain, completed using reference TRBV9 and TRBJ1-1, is DSGVTQTPKHLITATGQRVTLRCSPRSGDLSVYWYQQSLDQGLQFLIQYYNGEERAKGNILERFSAQQFPDLHSELNLSSLELGDSALYFCASSVGVGRWTEAFFGQGTRLTVV.

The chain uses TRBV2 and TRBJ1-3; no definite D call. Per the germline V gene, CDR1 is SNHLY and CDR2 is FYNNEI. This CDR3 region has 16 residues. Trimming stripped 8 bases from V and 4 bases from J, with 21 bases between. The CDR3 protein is CASAWVALTPGNTIYF. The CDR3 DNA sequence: TGTGCCAGCGCTTGGGTCGCTTTGACACCCGGAAACACCATATATTTT.

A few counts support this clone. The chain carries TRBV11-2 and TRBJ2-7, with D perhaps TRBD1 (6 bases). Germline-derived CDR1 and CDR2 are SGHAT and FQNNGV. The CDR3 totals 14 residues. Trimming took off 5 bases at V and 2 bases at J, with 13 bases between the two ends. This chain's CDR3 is CASSTNTGPYEQYF. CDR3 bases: TGTGCCAGCAGCACGAATACAGGGCCCTACGAGCAGTACTTC. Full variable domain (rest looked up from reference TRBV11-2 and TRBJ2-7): EAGVAQSPRYKIIEKRQSVAFWCNPISGHATLYWYQQILGQGPKLLIQFQNNGVVDDSQLPKDRFSAERLKGVDSTLKIQPAKLEDSAVYLCASSTNTGPYEQYFGPGTRLTVT.

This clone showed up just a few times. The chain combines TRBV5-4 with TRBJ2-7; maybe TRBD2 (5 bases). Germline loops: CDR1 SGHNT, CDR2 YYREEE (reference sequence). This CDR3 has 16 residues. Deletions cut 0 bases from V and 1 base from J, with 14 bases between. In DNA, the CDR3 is TGTGCCAGCAGCTTGGCCGGAGAGGGTTTATCCTACGAGCAGTACTTC. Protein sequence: CASSLAGEGLSYEQYF.

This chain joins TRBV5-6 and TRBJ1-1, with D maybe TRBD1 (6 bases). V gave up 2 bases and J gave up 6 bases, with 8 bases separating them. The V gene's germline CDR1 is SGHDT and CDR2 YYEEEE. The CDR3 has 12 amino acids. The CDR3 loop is CASSLQGAEAFF. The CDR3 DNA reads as TGTGCCAGCAGCTTACAGGGCGCTGAAGCTTTCTTT.

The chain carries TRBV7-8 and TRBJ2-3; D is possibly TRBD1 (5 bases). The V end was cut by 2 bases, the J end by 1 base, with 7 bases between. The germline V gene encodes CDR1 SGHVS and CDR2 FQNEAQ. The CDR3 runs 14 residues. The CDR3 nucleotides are TGTGCCAGCAGCTTAAGGGGCCGCACAGATACGCAGTATTTT. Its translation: CASSLRGRTDTQYF.

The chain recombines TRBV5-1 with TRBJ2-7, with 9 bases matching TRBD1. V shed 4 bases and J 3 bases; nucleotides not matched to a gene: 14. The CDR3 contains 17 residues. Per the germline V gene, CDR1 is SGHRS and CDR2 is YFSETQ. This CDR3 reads CASSPSLPGQGHYEQYF. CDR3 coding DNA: TGCGCCAGCAGCCCTTCCTTACCGGGACAGGGTCACTACGAGCAGTACTTC.

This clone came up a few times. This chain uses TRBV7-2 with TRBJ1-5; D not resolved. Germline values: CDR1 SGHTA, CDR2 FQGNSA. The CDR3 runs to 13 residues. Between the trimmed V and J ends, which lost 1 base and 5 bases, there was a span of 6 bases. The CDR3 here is CASSLGAYQPQHF. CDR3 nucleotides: TGTGCCAGCAGCTTAGGGGCCTATCAGCCCCAGCATTTT.

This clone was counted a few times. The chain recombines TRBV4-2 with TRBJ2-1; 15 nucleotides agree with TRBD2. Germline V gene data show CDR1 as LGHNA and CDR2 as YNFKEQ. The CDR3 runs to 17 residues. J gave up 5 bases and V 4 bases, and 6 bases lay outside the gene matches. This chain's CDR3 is CASSPGLAGGLHNEQFF. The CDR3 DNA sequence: TGTGCCAGCAGCCCAGGACTAGCGGGGGGGCTCCACAATGAGCAGTTCTTC.

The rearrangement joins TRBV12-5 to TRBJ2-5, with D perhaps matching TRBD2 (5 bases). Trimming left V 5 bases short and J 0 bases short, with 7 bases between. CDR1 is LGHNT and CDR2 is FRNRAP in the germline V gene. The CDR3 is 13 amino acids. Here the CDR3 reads CASGGGYQETQYF. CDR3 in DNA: TGTGCTAGTGGTGGCGGGTACCAAGAGACCCAGTACTTC.

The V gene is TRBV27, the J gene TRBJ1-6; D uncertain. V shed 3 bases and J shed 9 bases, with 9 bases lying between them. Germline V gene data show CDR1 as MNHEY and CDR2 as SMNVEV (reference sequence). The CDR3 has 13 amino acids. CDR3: CASSLEGSSPLHF. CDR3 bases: TGTGCCAGCAGTTTGGAGGGTAGTTCACCCCTCCACTTT.

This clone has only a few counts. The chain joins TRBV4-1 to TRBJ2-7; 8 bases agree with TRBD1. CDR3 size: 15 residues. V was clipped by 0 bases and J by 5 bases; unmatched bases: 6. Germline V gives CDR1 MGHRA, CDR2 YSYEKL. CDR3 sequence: CASSQDNDRGNEQYF. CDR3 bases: TGCGCCAGCAGCCAAGATAACGACAGGGGAAACGAGCAGTACTTC.

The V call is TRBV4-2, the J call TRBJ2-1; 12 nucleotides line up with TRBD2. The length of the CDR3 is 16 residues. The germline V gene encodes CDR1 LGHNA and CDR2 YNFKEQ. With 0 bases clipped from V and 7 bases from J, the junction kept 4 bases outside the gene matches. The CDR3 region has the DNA TGTGCCAGCAGCCAAGATATCCTAGCGGGGGGGAATGAGCAGTTCTTC. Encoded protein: CASSQDILAGGNEQFF.

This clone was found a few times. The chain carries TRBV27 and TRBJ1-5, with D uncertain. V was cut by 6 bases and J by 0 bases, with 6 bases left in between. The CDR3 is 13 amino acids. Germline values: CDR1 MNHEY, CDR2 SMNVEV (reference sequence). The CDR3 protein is CASRVGSNQPQHF. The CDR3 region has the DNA TGTGCCAGCAGGGTCGGTAGCAATCAGCCCCAGCATTTT.

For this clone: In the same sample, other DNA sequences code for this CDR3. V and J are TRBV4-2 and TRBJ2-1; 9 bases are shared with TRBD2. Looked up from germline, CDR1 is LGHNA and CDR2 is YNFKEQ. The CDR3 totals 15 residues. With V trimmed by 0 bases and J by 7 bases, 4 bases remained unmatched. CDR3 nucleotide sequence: TGTGCCAGCAGCCAAGATCTGGCGGGGGGGAATGAGCAGTTCTTC. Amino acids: CASSQDLAGGNEQFF.

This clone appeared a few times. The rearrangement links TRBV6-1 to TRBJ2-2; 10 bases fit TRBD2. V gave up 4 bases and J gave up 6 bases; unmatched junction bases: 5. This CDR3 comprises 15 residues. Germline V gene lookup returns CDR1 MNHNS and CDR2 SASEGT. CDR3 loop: CASSGERGGPGELFF. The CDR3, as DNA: TGTGCCAGCAGTGGGGAGCGGGGGGGCCCCGGGGAGCTGTTTTTT.

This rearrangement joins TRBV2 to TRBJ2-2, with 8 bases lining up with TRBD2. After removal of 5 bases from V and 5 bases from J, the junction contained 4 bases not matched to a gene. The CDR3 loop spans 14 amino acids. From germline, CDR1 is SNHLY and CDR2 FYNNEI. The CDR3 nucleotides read TGTGCCAGCAGTAGGGGACTAGGGACCGGGGAGCTGTTTTTT. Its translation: CASSRGLGTGELFF.

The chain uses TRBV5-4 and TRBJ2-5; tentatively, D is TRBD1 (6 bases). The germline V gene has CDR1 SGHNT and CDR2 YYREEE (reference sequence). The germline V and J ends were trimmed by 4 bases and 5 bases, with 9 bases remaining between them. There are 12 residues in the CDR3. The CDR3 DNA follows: TGTGCCAGCAGCCCCAGGGGTGAGACCCAGTACTTC. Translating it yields CASSPRGETQYF.

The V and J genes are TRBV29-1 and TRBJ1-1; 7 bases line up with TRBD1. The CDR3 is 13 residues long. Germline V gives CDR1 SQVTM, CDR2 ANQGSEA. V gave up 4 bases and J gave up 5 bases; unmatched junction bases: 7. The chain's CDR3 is CSVVYRGKTEAFF. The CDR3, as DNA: TGCAGCGTTGTGTACAGGGGAAAAACTGAAGCTTTCTTT.

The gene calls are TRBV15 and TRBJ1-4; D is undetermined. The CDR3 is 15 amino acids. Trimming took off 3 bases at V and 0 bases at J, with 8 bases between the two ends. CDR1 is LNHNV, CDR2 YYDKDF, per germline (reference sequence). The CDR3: CATSRRVATNEKLFF. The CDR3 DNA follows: TGTGCCACCAGCAGGAGAGTGGCAACTAATGAAAAACTGTTTTTT.